The rows below give T cell receptor beta chains drawn from one sample of a study of a mutant IDH1 vaccine in newly diagnosed glioma. Clones were read by immunoSEQ multiplex PCR, and TCRdb kept only the in-frame ones, dropping some. This sample has about 60,000 clones; approximately 80% occur once, and the top ten carry 10% to 15%. Their antigens are not known. This specimen consisted of PBMCs, obtained from a glioma patient whose treatment included an IDH1 peptide vaccine. These receptor sequences come from a man aged 18 to 29 with glioma. Each CDR3 is given with its conserved first and last residue.

v_call: TRBV7-2
cdr3_length: 16
cdr3_aa: CASSSQAGGSRGEQYF

v_call: TRBV27
cdr3_length: 15
cdr3_aa: CASSLSGGRISGYTF

v_call: TRBV5-1
cdr3_length: 13
cdr3_aa: CASSLDGFYGYTF

v_call: TRBV28
cdr3_length: 15
cdr3_aa: CASSFGDFFIQPQHF

v_call: TRBV9
cdr3_length: 17
cdr3_aa: CASSVEDYQSSYNEQFF

v_call: TRBV5-4
cdr3_length: 14
cdr3_aa: CASSQGGRDEKLFF

v_call: TRBV5-6
cdr3_length: 13
cdr3_aa: CASSLVDNYEQFF

v_call: TRBV18
cdr3_length: 14
cdr3_aa: CASSPGQGNTEAFF

v_call: TRBV4-1
cdr3_length: 14
cdr3_aa: CASSQDGAGYGYTF

v_call: TRBV5-6
cdr3_length: 16
cdr3_aa: CASSPWTGEAYNEQLF

v_call: TRBV6-1
cdr3_length: 12
cdr3_aa: CASRVRDTEAFF

v_call: TRBV15
cdr3_length: 14
cdr3_aa: CATRTRQTNTEAFF

v_call: TRBV4-1
cdr3_length: 13
cdr3_aa: CASSPTTAYEQYF

v_call: TRBV25-1
cdr3_length: 15
cdr3_aa: CASSARGGRDTEAFF

v_call: TRBV12-5
cdr3_length: 16
cdr3_aa: CASGSGGLAGGHEQFF

v_call: TRBV2
cdr3_length: 15
cdr3_aa: CASSELGRNNSPLHF

v_call: TRBV19
cdr3_length: 17
cdr3_aa: CASSILSRGRSNQPQHF

v_call: TRBV7-9
cdr3_length: 15
cdr3_aa: CASSRRQGPLNEQFF

v_call: TRBV2
cdr3_length: 15
cdr3_aa: CASSPRGRLNQPQHF

v_call: TRBV27
cdr3_length: 14
cdr3_aa: CASSLQGAYQPQHF

v_call: TRBV5-1
cdr3_length: 18
cdr3_aa: CASSSRLMVAGGTGELFF

v_call: TRBV18
cdr3_length: 15
cdr3_aa: CASSPVRDRENPQHF

v_call: TRBV1
cdr3_length: 18
cdr3_aa: CTSSQDVGTGKSYNEQFF

v_call: TRBV28
cdr3_length: 12
cdr3_aa: CASSFINQPQHF

v_call: TRBV27
cdr3_length: 16
cdr3_aa: CASSWSIRQGGTEAFF

v_call: TRBV7-9
cdr3_length: 15
cdr3_aa: CASSFSEGAGNTIYF

v_call: TRBV14
cdr3_length: 14
cdr3_aa: CASSQNNRGTEAFF

v_call: TRBV6-5
cdr3_length: 14
cdr3_aa: CASTGTGPTNGYTF